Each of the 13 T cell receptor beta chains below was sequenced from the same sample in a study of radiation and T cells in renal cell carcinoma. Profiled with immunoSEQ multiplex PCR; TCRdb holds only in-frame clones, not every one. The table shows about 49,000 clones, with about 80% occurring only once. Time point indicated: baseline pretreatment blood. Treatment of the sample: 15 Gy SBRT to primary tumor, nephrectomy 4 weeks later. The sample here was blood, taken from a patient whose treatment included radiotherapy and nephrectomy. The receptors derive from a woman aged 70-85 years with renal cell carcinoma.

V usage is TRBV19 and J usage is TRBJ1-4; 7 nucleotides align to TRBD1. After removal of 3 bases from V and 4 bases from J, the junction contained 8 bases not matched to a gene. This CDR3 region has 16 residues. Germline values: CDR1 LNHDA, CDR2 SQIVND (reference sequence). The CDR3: CASSIGRDSGNEKLFF. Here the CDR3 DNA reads TGTGCCAGTAGTATCGGAAGGGACAGCGGTAATGAAAAACTGTTTTTT.

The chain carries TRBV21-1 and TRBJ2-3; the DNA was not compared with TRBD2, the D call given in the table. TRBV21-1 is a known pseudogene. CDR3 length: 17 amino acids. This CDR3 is CASGTGASGGRTDTQYF. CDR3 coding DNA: TGTGCCAGCGGGACCGGGGCTAGCGGGGGGCGCACAGATACGCAGTATTTT.

The CDR3 region has the DNA TGTGCCAGCAGCTTCCAGGGGGTAGCTAACTATGGCTACACCTTC. It codes for CASSFQGVANYGYTF. The chain uses TRBV7-2 and TRBJ1-2; 7 bases are shared with TRBD1. V lost 3 bases and J lost 0; bases outside the gene matches: 4. Germline V gene data show CDR1 as SGHTA and CDR2 as FQGNSA. The CDR3 has 15 amino acids.

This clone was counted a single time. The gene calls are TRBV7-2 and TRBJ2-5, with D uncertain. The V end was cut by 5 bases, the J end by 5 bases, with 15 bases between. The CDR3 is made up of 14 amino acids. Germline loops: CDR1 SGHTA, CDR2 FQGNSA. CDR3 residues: CASSPPLSWETQYF. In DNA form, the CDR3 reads TGTGCCAGCAGCCCTCCCTTGTCATGGGAGACCCAGTACTTC. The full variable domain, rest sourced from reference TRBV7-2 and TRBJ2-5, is GAGVSQSPSNKVTEKGKDVELRCDPISGHTALYWYRQSLGQGLEFLIYFQGNSAPDKSGLPSDRFSAERTGGSVSTLTIQRTQQEDSAVYLCASSPPLSWETQYFGPGTRLLVL.

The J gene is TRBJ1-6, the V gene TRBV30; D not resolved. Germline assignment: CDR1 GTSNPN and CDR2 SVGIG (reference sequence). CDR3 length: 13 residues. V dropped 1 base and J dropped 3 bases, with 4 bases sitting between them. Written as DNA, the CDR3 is TGTGCCTGGAGTGCTGGCTATAATTCACCCCTCCACTTT. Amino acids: CAWSAGYNSPLHF.

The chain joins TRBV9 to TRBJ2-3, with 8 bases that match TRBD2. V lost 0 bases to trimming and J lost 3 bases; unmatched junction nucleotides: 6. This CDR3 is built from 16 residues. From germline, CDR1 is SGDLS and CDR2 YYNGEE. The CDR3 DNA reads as TGTGCCAGCAGCGTAGTTCCGGGAGGGATAACAGATACGCAGTATTTT. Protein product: CASSVVPGGITDTQYF.

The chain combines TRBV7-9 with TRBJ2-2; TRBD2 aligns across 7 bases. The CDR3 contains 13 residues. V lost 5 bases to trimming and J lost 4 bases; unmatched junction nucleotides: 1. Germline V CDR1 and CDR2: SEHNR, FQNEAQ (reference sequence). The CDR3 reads CASSGRGTGELFF. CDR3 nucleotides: TGTGCCAGCAGCGGGAGGGGCACCGGGGAGCTGTTTTTT.

Here the CDR3 DNA reads TGTGCCAGCAGCCAAGAGGGGGCAAGGGCCAACGTCCTGACTTTC. This translates into CASSQEGARANVLTF. The V gene is TRBV7-9, the J gene TRBJ2-6, with TRBD1 matching 7 bases. V gave up 5 bases and J gave up 5 bases; unmatched junction bases: 6. CDR3 length equals 15 residues. In germline, CDR1 is SEHNR, CDR2 FQNEAQ (reference sequence).

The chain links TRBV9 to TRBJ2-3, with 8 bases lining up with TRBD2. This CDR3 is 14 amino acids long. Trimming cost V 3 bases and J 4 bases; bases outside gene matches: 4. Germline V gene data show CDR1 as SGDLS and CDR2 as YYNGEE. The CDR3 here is CASSAGTRADTQYF. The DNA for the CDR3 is TGTGCCAGCAGCGCCGGGACTAGAGCAGATACGCAGTATTTT.

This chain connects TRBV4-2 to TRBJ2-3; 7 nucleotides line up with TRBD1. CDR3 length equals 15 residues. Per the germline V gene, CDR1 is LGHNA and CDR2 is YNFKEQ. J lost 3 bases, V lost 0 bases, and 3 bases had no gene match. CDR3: CASSQDQGETDTQYF. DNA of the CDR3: TGTGCCAGCAGCCAAGATCAGGGGGAGACAGATACGCAGTATTTT.

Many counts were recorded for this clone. The CDR3: CASSPIGTEAFF. The CDR3 DNA reads TGTGCCAGCAGCCCCATAGGTACTGAAGCTTTCTTT. The chain links TRBV7-9 to TRBJ1-1, with D uncertain. This CDR3 has 12 amino acids. V was pared by 5 bases and J by 5 bases, with 9 bases between. Germline loops: CDR1 SEHNR, CDR2 FQNEAQ (reference sequence).

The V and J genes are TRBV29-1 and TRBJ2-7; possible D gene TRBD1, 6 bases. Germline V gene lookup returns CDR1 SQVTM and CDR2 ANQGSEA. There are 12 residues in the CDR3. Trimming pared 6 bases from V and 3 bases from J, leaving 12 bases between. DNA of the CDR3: TGCAGCGTCGCCCCACAGGGCTACGAGCAGTACTTC. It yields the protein CSVAPQGYEQYF.

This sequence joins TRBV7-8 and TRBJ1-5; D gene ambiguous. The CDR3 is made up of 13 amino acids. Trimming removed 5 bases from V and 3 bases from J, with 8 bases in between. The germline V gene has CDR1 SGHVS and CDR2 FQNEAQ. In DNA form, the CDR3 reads TGTGCCAGCAGCGGGCACCCCAATCAGCCCCAGCATTTT. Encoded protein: CASSGHPNQPQHF. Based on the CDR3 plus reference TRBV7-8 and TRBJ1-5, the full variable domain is GAGVSQSPRYKVAKRGQDVALRCDPISGHVSLFWYQQALGQGPEFLTYFQNEAQLDKSGLPSDRFFAERPEGSVSTLKIQRTQQEDSAVYLCASSGHPNQPQHFGDGTRLSIL.